This T cell receptor beta chain was documented in a study of a mutant IDH1 vaccine in newly diagnosed glioma. Whole-study context: Treated patients, averaging around 40 years, were roughly 60% male and around 40% female.

CDR3 length equals 14 residues. The V end lost 5 bases, the J end lost 2 bases, and 13 bases lay between the germline ends. CDR1 is MNHEY, CDR2 SMNVEV, per germline (reference sequence). About this clone: What it recognizes is unknown.

As for time point: week 35, safety follow-up. Every vaccine dose comprised 300 ug of mutant IDH1 20-mer peptide plus topical imiquimod. Method: immunoSEQ multiplex PCR; TCRdb's copy keeps in-frame clones and lacks some. The sample has approximately 30,000 clones; roughly three quarters are singletons. V is TRBV27 and J is TRBJ2-7, with a tentative D call TRBD1 (6 bases). Specimen: PBMCs, collected from a glioma patient whose treatment included an IDH1 peptide vaccine. This TCR came from a woman younger than 45 with glioma. Some clones in this sample may be carry-over from other donors' samples. The CDR3: CASSAGQRPYEQYF. CDR3 coding DNA: TGTGCCAGCAGTGCAGGACAGAGGCCCTACGAGCAGTACTTC.